Below are 11 T cell receptor beta chains sequenced from a single sample in a study of T cells in Graves' hyperthyroidism and ophthalmopathy. From RNA transcripts, TCR beta CDR3 regions were amplified. The HTBI primer set was used in a first-round RT-PCR of the TCR CDR3. TCRdb independently ran MiXCR on the multiplex PCR reads; one entry per CDR3 protein. The profile shows around 300,000 distinct CDR3 sequences, about an eighth of them singletons. What was sequenced was blood. The receptors shown here come from a woman aged 25-40 years with Graves' hyperthyroidism that later progressed to Graves' ophthalmopathy.

This clonotype was found many times. The J gene is TRBJ2-7, the V gene TRBV28; D gene uncertain. Trimming removed 7 bases from V and 6 bases from J, with 16 bases in between. From germline, CDR1 is MDHEN and CDR2 SYDVKM. The CDR3 has 13 amino acids. In DNA, the CDR3 is TGTGCCAGCACCATGTCCCTAAAAAGCGAGCAGTACTTC. Protein product: CASTMSLKSEQYF.

There are many counts of this clonotype. The chain carries TRBV30 and TRBJ1-4; D is unresolved. The germline gives CDR1 GTSNPN, CDR2 SVGIG (reference sequence). The CDR3 is 14 amino acids. V dropped 4 bases and J dropped 3 bases, with 12 bases sitting between them. The CDR3 sequence: CAWTPVLANEKLFF. As DNA, the CDR3 is TGTGCCTGGACACCGGTGCTGGCTAATGAAAAACTGTTTTTT.

This clonotype appeared many times. This chain joins TRBV3-1 and TRBJ1-3; a possible D gene is TRBD1 (5 bases). Per the germline V gene, CDR1 is LGHDT and CDR2 is YNNKEL (reference sequence). The CDR3 covers 12 residues. V lost 7 bases, J lost 4 bases, and 8 bases lay in between. CDR3 residues: CASTEGGNTIYF. Written as DNA, the CDR3 is TGTGCCAGCACTGAGGGGGGAAACACCATATATTTT.

This clonotype was recorded many times. A junction end diverges from the germline sequence, so it may reflect a read error. The gene calls are TRBV7-8 and TRBJ1-5; D is undetermined. Per the germline V gene, CDR1 is SGHVS and CDR2 is FQNEAQ. The length of the CDR3 is 14 residues. CDR3 DNA sequence: TGTGCCAACAGCTTCCCGGGGAGCAATCAGCCCCAGCATTTT. Amino acids: CANSFPGSNQPQHF.

Only a few counts were recorded for this clonotype. The chain uses TRBV6-1 and TRBJ2-1; TRBD2 aligns across 13 bases. V lost 6 bases, J lost 10 bases, and 9 bases stayed unmatched. CDR3 length: 15 residues. Germline assignment: CDR1 MNHNS and CDR2 SASEGT. CDR3 amino acids: CASRPGLAGSREQFF. CDR3 DNA sequence: TGTGCCAGCAGGCCGGGACTAGCGGGATCTAGAGAGCAGTTCTTC.

This clonotype came up a few times. This chain connects TRBV11-3 to TRBJ2-7; D unclear. V lost 2 bases, J lost 5 bases, and 10 bases lay in between. CDR3 length: 13 amino acids. Per germline, CDR1 SGHNT and CDR2 YENEEA. The CDR3 region is CASSLFAWDEQYF. CDR3 DNA: TGTGCCAGCAGCTTATTCGCCTGGGACGAGCAGTACTTC.

This clonotype was observed many times. The CDR3 reads CASSLGGNGRPQHF. The CDR3 region has the DNA TGTGCCAGCAGCTTAGGGGGGAATGGACGGCCCCAGCATTTT. V usage is TRBV7-2 and J usage is TRBJ1-5, with D possibly matching TRBD1 (5 bases). V shed 1 base and J shed 9 bases, with 13 bases lying between them. This CDR3 comprises 14 residues. From germline, CDR1 is SGHTA and CDR2 FQGNSA.

This clonotype was found many times. J is TRBJ2-2 and V is TRBV9; D is perhaps TRBD2 (5 bases). The germline CDR1 and CDR2 sequences are SGDLS and YYNGEE. The V end lost 0 bases, the J end lost 6 bases, and 9 bases lay between the germline ends. The CDR3 covers 14 residues. Here the CDR3 DNA reads TGTGCCAGCAGCGTAGCGGGGATCTCCGGGGAGCTGTTTTTT. Its protein product is CASSVAGISGELFF.

There are a few counts of this clonotype. The chain recombines TRBV5-8 with TRBJ1-1; D is unclear. V was pared by 8 bases and J by 0 bases, with 14 bases between. CDR1 and CDR2 (germline): SGHTS, YDEGEE. The CDR3 contains 14 residues. The CDR3 protein is CARRDRALNTEAFF. CDR3 nucleotides: TGTGCCAGGAGAGATAGGGCCCTGAACACTGAAGCTTTCTTT.

This clonotype appeared many times. V usage is TRBV28 and J usage is TRBJ1-1; D remains ambiguous. Trimming left V 6 bases short and J 0 bases short, with 20 bases between. The V gene's germline CDR1 is MDHEN and CDR2 SYDVKM. CDR3 length: 17 amino acids. The CDR3 here is CASSPVFWGNVNTEAFF. The CDR3 nucleotides read TGTGCCAGCAGCCCTGTGTTTTGGGGTAACGTGAACACTGAAGCTTTCTTT.

This clonotype was counted only a few times. The V gene is TRBV24-1, the J gene TRBJ2-2; D is ambiguous. From germline, CDR1 is KGHDR and CDR2 SFDVKD. CDR3 length: 14 residues. Trimming took 4 bases from V and 7 from J, leaving 12 bases between them. The CDR3 loop is CATSDPLGFGELFF. The CDR3 bases are TGTGCCACCAGTGACCCTCTAGGATTCGGGGAGCTGTTTTTT.